The 4 T cell receptor beta chains listed next were all sequenced from one sample in a study of vaccination effects on CD4 cells after COVID-19 (dated by TCRdb to 2021 to 2024). The library was made by the immunoSEQ multiplex PCR assay. TCRdb re-hosts the immuneACCESS table, in-frame sequences only. Its copies lack some clones; in the studies checked, an unresolved V gene accounts for under half of them, and the cause for the rest is not known. A total of around 66,000 clones appear in this sample, around 75% of them only once. The ten largest account for less than 4% of the sample. In the ViraFEST assay, PBMC were stimulated with viral peptide pools, and TCR sequencing was then used to find antigen-specific CD4+ T cell clonotypes based on their expansion. After approximately eleven days of culture, CD4+ T cells were isolated with the EasySep CD4+ T cell isolation kit. The absence of prior SARS-CoV-2 infection in healthy vaccine recipients was confirmed by negative nucleocapsid antibodies before and after vaccination.

No antigens are known for them. The sequenced sample was CD4+ T cells from PBMCs cultured with HCoV-OC43 spike peptides, obtained before COVID-19 vaccination. This specimen's cell subset or site label, per the study, means: HCoV-OC43 spike overlapping peptide pool stimulation. The source is a human donor who received a COVID-19 vaccine.

The chain employs TRBV19 and TRBJ1-5, with D perhaps TRBD1 (5 bases). Germline loops: CDR1 LNHDA, CDR2 SQIVND (reference sequence). V gave up 3 bases and J gave up 3 bases, with 9 bases separating them. CDR3 length: 14 amino acids. The CDR3 loop is CASSISGTNQPQHF. CDR3 nucleotide sequence: TGTGCCAGTAGTATTTCAGGGACCAATCAGCCCCAGCATTTT.

The V and J genes are TRBV6-5 and TRBJ2-6; D not resolved. Germline values: CDR1 MNHEY, CDR2 SVGAGI. V lost 7 bases, J lost 2 bases, and 9 bases lay in between. The CDR3 spans 14 residues. The CDR3 spells CASIPRTGANVLTF. CDR3 DNA: TGTGCCAGCATTCCAAGGACTGGGGCCAACGTCCTGACTTTC.

This clone was counted a single time. This sequence joins TRBV9 and TRBJ2-3, with D unresolved. The CDR3 has 14 amino acids. V lost 0 bases and J lost 4, with 9 bases in between. Germline loops: CDR1 SGDLS, CDR2 YYNGEE. DNA for the CDR3: TGTGCCAGCAGCGTAGCGGGTTGGGCAGATACGCAGTATTTT. It encodes CASSVAGWADTQYF. Together with reference TRBV9 and TRBJ2-3, the CDR3 gives the full variable domain: DSGVTQTPKHLITATGQRVTLRCSPRSGDLSVYWYQQSLDQGLQFLIQYYNGEERAKGNILERFSAQQFPDLHSELNLSSLELGDSALYFCASSVAGWADTQYFGPGTRLTVL.

In DNA form, the CDR3 reads TGCGCCAGCAGCCAAACCGGGACGGCGAACACTGAAGCTTTCTTT. It is translated as CASSQTGTANTEAFF. The rearrangement uses TRBV4-1 and TRBJ1-1, with D perhaps TRBD1 (5 bases). The germline V gene has CDR1 MGHRA and CDR2 YSYEKL. CDR3 length equals 15 residues. With 2 bases removed from V and 1 base from J, the gap between germline ends came to 11 bases.